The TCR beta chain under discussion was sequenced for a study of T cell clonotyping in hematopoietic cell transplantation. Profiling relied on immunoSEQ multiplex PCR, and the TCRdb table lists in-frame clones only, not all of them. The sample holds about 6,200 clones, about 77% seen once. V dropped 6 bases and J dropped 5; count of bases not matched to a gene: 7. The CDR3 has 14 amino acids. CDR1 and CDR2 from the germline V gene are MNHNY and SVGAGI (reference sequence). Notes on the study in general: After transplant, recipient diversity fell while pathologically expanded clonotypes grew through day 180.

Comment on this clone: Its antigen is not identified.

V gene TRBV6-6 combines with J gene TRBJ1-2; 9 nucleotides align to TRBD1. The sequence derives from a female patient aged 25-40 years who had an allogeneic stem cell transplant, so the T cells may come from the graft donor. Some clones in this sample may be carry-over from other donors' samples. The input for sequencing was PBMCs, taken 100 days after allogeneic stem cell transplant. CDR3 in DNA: TGTGCCAGCAGACCGACAGGGGGAGGATATGGCTACACCTTC. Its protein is CASRPTGGGYGYTF.